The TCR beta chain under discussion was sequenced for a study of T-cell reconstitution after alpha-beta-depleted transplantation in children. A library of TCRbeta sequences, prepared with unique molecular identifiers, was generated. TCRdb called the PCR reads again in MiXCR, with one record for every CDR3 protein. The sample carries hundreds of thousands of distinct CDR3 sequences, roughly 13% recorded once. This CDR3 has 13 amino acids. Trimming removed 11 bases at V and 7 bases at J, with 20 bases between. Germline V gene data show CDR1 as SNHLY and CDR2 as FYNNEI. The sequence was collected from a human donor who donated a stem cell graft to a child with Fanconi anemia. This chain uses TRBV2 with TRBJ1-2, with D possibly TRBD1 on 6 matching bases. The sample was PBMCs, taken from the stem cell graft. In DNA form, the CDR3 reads TGTGCCTTCGCCGGCTCACCCAGGGGTGGCTACACCTTC. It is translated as CAFAGSPRGGYTF.